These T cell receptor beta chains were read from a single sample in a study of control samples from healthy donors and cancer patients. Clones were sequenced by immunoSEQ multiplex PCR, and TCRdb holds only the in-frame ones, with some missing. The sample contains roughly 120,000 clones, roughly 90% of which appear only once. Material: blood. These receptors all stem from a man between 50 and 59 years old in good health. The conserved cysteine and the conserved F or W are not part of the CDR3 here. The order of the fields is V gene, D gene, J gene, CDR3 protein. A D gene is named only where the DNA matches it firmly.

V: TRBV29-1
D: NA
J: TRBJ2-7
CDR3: SVVGGLRPYEQY

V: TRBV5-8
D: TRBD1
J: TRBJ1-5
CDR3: ASSYGTGTNQPQH

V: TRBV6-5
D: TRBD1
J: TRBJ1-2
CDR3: ASYSPGQGNYGYT

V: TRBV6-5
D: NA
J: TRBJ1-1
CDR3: ASSFTADTEAF

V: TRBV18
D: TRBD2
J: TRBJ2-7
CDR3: ASSLGGFYEQY

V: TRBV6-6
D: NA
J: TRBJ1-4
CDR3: ASSYRGGTTNEKLF

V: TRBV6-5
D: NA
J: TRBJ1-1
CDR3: ASSTDGREAF

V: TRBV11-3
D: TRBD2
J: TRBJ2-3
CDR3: ASSPAGGTDTQY

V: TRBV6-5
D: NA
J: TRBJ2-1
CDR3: ASSYRVDEQF

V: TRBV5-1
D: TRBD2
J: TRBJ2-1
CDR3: ASSLGIYWEGWNNEQF

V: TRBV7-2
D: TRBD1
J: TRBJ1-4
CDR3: ASSFRDRGREGLF

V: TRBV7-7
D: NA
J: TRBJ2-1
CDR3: ASSLGGFYNEQF

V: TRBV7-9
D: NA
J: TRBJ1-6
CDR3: ASSWENSPLH

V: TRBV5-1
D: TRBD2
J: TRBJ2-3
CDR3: ASTTSGASTDTQY

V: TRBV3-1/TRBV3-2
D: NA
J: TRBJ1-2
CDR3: ASSQDRGEYYGYT

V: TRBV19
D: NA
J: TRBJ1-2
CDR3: ASSIAKGDGYT

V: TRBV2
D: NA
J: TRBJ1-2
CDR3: ASRVGLGYT

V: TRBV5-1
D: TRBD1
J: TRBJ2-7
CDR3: ASSFSGGAGSYEQY

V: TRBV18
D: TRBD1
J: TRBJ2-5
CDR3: ASSPRQGIETQY

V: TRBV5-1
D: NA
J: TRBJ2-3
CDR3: ASSLDSFTDTQY

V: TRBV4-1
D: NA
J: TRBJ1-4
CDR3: ASSQERGSEKLF

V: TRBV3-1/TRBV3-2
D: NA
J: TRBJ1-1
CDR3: ASSQVARKTEAF

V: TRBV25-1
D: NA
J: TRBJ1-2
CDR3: ASKDTKGTNYGYT

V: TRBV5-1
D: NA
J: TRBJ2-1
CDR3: ASSLGRGHNNEQF

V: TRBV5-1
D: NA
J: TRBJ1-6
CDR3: ASSSDSPNSPLH

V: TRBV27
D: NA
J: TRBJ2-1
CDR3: ATTGLRGNEQF

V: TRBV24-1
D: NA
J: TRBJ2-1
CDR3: ATSEGRPNEQF

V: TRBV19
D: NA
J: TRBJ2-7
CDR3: ASKREAGGEYEQY

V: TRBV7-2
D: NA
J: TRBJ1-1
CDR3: ASSLDRNTEAF

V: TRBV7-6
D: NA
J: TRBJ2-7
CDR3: ASSLGRGAGHYEQY

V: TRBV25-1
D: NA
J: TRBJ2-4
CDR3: ASSDDILGY

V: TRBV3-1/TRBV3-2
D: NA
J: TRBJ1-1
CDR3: ASSPLSGGTEAF

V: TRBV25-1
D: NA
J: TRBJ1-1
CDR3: ASTTIRTEAF

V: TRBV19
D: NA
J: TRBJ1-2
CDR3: ASSIDLSENYGYT

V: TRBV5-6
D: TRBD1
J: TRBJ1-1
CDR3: ASSSRDRGVAEAF

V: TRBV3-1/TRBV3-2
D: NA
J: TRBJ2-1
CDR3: ASQDRNYNEQF